The 14 T cell receptor delta chains listed next were all sequenced from one sample in a study of Vδ1+ human thymocytes. Study-level points and caveats: In the thymus, TRG and TRD repertoires looked highly polyclonal with Gaussian CDR3 lengths.

The template was reverse-transcribed extracted RNA. Multiplex PCR used pooled V-gene forward primers and a constant-region reverse primer to amplify CDR3s. TCRdb reprocessed the multiplex PCR reads using CATT. This table has under 80,000 delta-chain clones, about 30% appearing once. For these TCRs, the target antigens are not known. The sequenced sample was Vdelta1+ gamma-delta thymocytes from the thymus. This sample's subset: FACS-sorted CD3+ TCRalphabeta- TCRVdelta1+ TCRVdelta2- thymocytes. Every receptor here comes from a boy younger than two who had congenital heart surgery.

This chain uses TRDV1 with TRDJ1, with a possible D match to TRDD2 (7 bases). Germline CDR1 is TSWWSYY and CDR2 is QGS. V was clipped by 3 bases and J by 4 bases, with 24 bases between them. The length of the CDR3 is 18 residues. The DNA of the CDR3 is TGTGCTCTTGGGGAGCCCCTTCCTCCTAGGGTGGGGGGCGATAAACTCATCTTT. Translating gives CALGEPLPPRVGGDKLIF.

The J gene is TRDJ1, the V gene TRDV1; TRDD3 aligns across 13 bases. CDR3 length: 23 residues. With V trimmed by 0 bases and J by 4 bases, 23 bases remained unmatched. Germline assignment: CDR1 TSWWSYY and CDR2 QGS. The CDR3 nucleotides read TGTGCTCTTGGGGAACTGATAACCTATTCCTACCCCCAACTGGGGGATACGGGCGATAAACTCATCTTT. Amino acids: CALGELITYSYPQLGDTGDKLIF.

The chain recombines TRDV1 with TRDJ1; D is unresolved. This CDR3 is 17 amino acids long. V lost 0 bases, J lost 0 bases, and 14 bases lay in between. Per germline, CDR1 TSWWSYY and CDR2 QGS. The CDR3 protein is CALGELPPPLNTDKLIF. CDR3 DNA sequence: TGTGCTCTTGGGGAACTACCTCCCCCGCTAAACACCGATAAACTCATCTTT.

Concerning this clone: At one boundary the junction diverges from the germline segment, which might be a read error. The J gene is TRDJ1, the V gene TRDV1; TRDD2 agrees at 8 bases. Germline CDR1 reads TSWWSYY; CDR2 reads QGS. The CDR3 totals 24 residues. The CDR3 DNA is TGTGCCCTTGGGGAACTCTTCCTACGTCCCCATGACTCGGGGGACTACTCGGTGGCCGATAAACTCATCTTT. This gives the protein CALGELFLRPHDSGDYSVADKLIF.

In regard to this clone: A read error is possible here, since a much larger clone lies one base away. This chain links TRDV2 with TRDJ1, with a weak D call TRDD3 (5 bases). The CDR3 spans 19 residues. CDR1 is GEAIGNYY, CDR2 EKD, per germline. The DNA for the CDR3 is TGTGCCTGTGCCACCGAAAAGTCAATACTGGTTTGGCGTACCGATAAACTCATCTTT. Translated, it gives CACATEKSILVWRTDKLIF.

This clone appeared once. V gene TRDV1 combines with J gene TRDJ1; a weak D match, TRDD2 (6 bases). Per the germline V gene, CDR1 is TSWWSYY and CDR2 is QGS. Between the trimmed V and J ends, which lost 4 bases and 5 bases, there was a span of 17 bases. There are 15 residues in the CDR3. The CDR3 DNA is TGTGCTCTTGGGGGACCTTCCCGGGCGCGTGATAAACTCATCTTT. Encoded protein: CALGGPSRARDKLIF.

V and J are TRDV1 and TRDJ1; either TRDD2 or TRDD3 may supply D (5 bases each). Germline assignment: CDR1 TSWWSYY and CDR2 QGS. Deletions cut 4 bases from V and 0 bases from J, with 21 bases between. This CDR3 spans 18 amino acids. The CDR3 region is CALGGPTWGPLYTDKLIF. CDR3 DNA sequence: TGTGCTCTTGGGGGGCCTACGTGGGGTCCCCTGTACACCGATAAACTCATCTTT.

This clone has more than one count but fewer than ten. The chain combines TRDV1 with TRDJ1, with 8 bases that match TRDD3. J was trimmed by 1 base and V by 4 bases; bases with no gene match: 14. Germline CDR1 TSWWSYY, CDR2 QGS. This CDR3 has 18 residues. The CDR3 DNA reads TGTGCTCTTGGGGGACACCTTCCCCTCTGGGGGACCACCGATAAACTCATCTTT. The encoded protein is CALGGHLPLWGTTDKLIF.

This chain links TRDV1 with TRDJ1, with D perhaps matching TRDD3 (6 bases). Germline CDR1 is TSWWSYY and CDR2 is QGS. The germline V and J ends were trimmed by 0 bases and 3 bases, with 29 bases remaining between them. This CDR3 has 21 residues. The CDR3 here is CALGELRAYIVGIPYSDKLIF. The CDR3 DNA reads as TGTGCTCTTGGGGAACTCCGGGCCTACATCGTGGGGATTCCGTACTCCGATAAACTCATCTTT.

This clone appeared a few times. The V and J genes are TRDV1 and TRDJ1; D may match TRDD2 or TRDD3 (5 bases each). The CDR3 length is 18 residues. In germline, CDR1 is TSWWSYY, CDR2 QGS. Trimming took 4 bases from V and 8 from J, leaving 29 bases between them. In DNA, the CDR3 is TGTGCTCTTGGGGTCCAAGCCCACCGGTTCTGGGCCCCCTTCAAACTCATCTTT. It codes for CALGVQAHRFWAPFKLIF.

The rearrangement links TRDV1 to TRDJ1, with 9 bases fitting TRDD2. Trimming at V came to 4 bases and at J to 5 bases, leaving 5 bases not matched to a gene. The germline V gene encodes CDR1 TSWWSYY and CDR2 QGS. The CDR3 extends over 14 amino acids. This CDR3 is CALGAPSYPDKLIF. In DNA, the CDR3 is TGTGCTCTTGGGGCCCCTTCCTACCCGGATAAACTCATCTTT.

A remark on this clone: One end of the junction does not line up with germline, which may come from a read error. This chain joins TRDV2 and TRDJ1, with TRDD3 matching over 13 bases. This CDR3 is 21 amino acids long. Germline assignment: CDR1 GEAIGNYY and CDR2 EKD. The CDR3 spells CACATALGSVLGDTRTDKPIF. The CDR3, as DNA: TGTGCCTGTGCCACGGCTCTAGGCTCTGTACTGGGGGATACGCGAACCGATAAACCCATCTTT.

A few counts support this clone. The V and J genes are TRDV1 and TRDJ1; 10 bases are a match to TRDD3. With 0 bases clipped from V and 10 bases from J, the junction kept 17 bases outside the gene matches. CDR1 and CDR2 from the germline V gene are TSWWSYY and QGS. The CDR3 consists of 18 residues. The DNA of the CDR3 is TGTGCTCTTGGGGAACTAATCACCTACGGGGGGATACGAGAGGGACTCATCTTT. Protein product: CALGELITYGGIREGLIF.

The J gene is TRDJ1, the V gene TRDV1; 9 bases are shared with TRDD2. CDR1 is TSWWSYY, CDR2 QGS, per germline. V shed 1 base, J shed 0 bases, and the junction held 21 bases outside the gene matches. CDR3 size: 22 residues. CDR3 nucleotide sequence: TGTGCTCTTGGGGAACCCCCTTCCTACGTATGGGTCCCCACGGCGTACACCGATAAACTCATCTTT. It encodes CALGEPPSYVWVPTAYTDKLIF.